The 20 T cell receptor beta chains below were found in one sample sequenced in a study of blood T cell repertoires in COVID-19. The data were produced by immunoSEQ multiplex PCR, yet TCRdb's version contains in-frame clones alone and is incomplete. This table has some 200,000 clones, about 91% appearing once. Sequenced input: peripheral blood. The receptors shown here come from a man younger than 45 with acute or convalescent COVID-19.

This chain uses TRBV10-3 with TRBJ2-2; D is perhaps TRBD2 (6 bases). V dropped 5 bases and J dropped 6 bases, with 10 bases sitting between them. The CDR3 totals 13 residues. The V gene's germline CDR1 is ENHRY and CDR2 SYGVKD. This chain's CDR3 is CAISTSSAGELFF. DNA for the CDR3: TGTGCCATCAGTACTAGCTCAGCCGGGGAGCTGTTTTTT.

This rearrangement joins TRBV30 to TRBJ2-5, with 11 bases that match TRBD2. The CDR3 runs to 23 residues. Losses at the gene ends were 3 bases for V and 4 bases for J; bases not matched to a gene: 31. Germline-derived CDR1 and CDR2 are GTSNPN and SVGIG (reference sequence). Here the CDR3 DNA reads TGTGCCTGGAGCCTTAATAGATTCAGGACCGCCGGGACTAGCGGAGCCGGGGGAGAGACCCAGTACTTC. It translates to CAWSLNRFRTAGTSGAGGETQYF.

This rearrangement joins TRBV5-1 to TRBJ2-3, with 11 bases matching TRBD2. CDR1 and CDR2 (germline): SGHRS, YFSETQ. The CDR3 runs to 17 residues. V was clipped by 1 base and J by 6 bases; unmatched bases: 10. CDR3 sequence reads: CASSLQFSGGAGDTQYF. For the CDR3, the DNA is TGCGCCAGCAGCTTGCAGTTTAGCGGGGGGGCCGGGGATACGCAGTATTTT. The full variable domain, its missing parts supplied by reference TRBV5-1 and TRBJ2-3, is KAGVTQTPRYLIKTRGQQVTLSCSPISGHRSVSWYQQTPGQGLQFLFEYFSETQRNKGNFPGRFSGRQFSNSRSEMNVSTLELGDSALYLCASSLQFSGGAGDTQYFGPGTRLTVL.

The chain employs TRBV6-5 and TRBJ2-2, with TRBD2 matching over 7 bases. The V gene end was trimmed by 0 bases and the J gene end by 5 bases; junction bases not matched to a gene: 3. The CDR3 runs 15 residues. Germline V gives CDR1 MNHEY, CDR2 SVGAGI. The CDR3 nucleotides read TGTGCCAGCAGTTACTCGGGGAGGGGAACCGGGGAGCTGTTTTTT. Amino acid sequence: CASSYSGRGTGELFF.

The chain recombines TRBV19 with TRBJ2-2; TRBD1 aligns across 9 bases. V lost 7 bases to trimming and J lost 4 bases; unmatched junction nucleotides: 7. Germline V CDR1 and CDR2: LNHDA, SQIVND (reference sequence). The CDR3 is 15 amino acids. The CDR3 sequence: CASTLRTGATGELFF. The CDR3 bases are TGTGCCAGTACCCTCAGGACAGGGGCCACCGGGGAGCTGTTTTTT.

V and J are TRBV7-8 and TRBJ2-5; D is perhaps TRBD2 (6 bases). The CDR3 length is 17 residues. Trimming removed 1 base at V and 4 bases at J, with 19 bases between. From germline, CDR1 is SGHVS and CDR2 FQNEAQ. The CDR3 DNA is TGTGCCAGCAGCTTAGGTGCGGGACCCGGGGGAGGAGAGACCCAGTACTTC. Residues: CASSLGAGPGGGETQYF.

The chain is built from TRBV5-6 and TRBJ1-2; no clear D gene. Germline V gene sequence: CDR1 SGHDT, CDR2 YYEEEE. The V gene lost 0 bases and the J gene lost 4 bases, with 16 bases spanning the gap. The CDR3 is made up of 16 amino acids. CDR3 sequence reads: CASSLVDTSMGYGYTF. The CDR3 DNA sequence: TGTGCCAGCAGCTTGGTAGACACGTCGATGGGCTATGGCTACACCTTC.

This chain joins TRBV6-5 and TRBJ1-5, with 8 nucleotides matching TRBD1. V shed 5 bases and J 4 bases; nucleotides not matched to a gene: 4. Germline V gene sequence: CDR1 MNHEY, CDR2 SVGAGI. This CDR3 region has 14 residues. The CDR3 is CASSTYRGNQPQHF. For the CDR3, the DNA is TGTGCCAGCAGTACCTACAGGGGGAATCAGCCCCAGCATTTT.

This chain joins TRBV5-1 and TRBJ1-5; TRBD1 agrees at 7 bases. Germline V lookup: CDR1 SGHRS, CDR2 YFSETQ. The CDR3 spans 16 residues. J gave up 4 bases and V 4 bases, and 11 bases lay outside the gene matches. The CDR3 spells CASSPAGTDSNQPQHF. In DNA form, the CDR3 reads TGCGCCAGCAGCCCAGCCGGGACAGACTCGAATCAGCCCCAGCATTTT.

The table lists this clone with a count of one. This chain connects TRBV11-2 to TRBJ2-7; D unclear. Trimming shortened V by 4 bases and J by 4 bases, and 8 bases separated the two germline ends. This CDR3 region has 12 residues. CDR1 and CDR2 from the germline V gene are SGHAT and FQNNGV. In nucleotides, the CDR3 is TGTGCCAGCAGCTCACAGTATTACGAGCAGTACTTC. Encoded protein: CASSSQYYEQYF.

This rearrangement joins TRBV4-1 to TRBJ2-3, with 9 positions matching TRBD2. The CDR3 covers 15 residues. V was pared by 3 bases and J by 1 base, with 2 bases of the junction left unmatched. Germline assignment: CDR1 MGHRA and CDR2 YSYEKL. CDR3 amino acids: CASSHEREGTDTQYF. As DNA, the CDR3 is TGCGCCAGCAGCCATGAGCGGGAGGGCACAGATACGCAGTATTTT.

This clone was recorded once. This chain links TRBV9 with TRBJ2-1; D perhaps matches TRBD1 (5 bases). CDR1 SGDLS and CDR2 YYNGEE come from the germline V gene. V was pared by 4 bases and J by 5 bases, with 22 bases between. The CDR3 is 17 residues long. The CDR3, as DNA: TGTGCCAGCAGCACCCGTGGGGCAGGGCCTCTGGACAATGAGCAGTTCTTC. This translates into CASSTRGAGPLDNEQFF.

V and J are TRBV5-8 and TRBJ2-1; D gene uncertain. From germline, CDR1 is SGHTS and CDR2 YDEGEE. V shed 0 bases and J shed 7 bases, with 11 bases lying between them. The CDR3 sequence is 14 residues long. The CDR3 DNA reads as TGTGCCAGCAGCTTGGAGGTGGTGAGGAATGAGCAGTTCTTC. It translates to CASSLEVVRNEQFF.

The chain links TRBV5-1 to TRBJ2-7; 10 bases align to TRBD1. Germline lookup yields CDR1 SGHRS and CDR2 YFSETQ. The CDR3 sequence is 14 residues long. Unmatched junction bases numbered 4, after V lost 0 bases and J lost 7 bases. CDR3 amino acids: CASSLGQGAQEQYF. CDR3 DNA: TGCGCCAGCAGCTTGGGACAGGGGGCGCAAGAGCAGTACTTC.

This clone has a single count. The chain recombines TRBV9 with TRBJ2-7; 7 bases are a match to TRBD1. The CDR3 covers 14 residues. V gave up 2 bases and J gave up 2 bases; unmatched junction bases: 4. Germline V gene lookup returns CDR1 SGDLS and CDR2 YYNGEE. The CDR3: CASSVSGTAYEQYF. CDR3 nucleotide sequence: TGTGCCAGCAGCGTCTCCGGGACAGCCTACGAGCAGTACTTC.

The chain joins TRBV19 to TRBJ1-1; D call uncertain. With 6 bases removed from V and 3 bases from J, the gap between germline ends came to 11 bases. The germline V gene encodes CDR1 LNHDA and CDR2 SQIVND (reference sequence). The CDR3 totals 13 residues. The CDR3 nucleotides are TGTGCCAGTAGGCAACAAGTTGACACTGAAGCTTTCTTT. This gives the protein CASRQQVDTEAFF.

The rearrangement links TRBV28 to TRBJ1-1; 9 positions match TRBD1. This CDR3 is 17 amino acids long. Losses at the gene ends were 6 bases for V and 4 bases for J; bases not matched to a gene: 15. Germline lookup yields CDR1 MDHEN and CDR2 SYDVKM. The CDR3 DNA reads TGTGCCAGCAGCCTTAACCCTGCCTGGACAGGGGCCACTGAAGCTTTCTTT. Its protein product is CASSLNPAWTGATEAFF.

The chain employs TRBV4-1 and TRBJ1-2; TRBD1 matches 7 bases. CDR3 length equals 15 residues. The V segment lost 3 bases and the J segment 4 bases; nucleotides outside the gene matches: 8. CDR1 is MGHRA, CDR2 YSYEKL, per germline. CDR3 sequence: CASSQTGTAIYGYTF. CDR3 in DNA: TGCGCCAGCAGCCAGACAGGGACAGCGATCTATGGCTACACCTTC.

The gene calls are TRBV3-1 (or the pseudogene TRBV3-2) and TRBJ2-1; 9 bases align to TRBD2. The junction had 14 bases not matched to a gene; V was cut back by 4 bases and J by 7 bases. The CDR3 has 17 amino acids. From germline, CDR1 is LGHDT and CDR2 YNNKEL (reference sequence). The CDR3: CASSPARSGGSVNEQFF. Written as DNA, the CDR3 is TGTGCCAGCAGCCCAGCTCGAAGCGGGGGGAGTGTGAATGAGCAGTTCTTC.

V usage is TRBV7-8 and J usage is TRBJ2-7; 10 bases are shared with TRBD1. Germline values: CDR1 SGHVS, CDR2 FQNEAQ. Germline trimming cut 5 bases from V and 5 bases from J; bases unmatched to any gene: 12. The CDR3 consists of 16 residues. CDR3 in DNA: TGTGCCAGCAGCACGAGACAGGGGGCTTATGGGGACGAGCAGTACTTC. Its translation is CASSTRQGAYGDEQYF.